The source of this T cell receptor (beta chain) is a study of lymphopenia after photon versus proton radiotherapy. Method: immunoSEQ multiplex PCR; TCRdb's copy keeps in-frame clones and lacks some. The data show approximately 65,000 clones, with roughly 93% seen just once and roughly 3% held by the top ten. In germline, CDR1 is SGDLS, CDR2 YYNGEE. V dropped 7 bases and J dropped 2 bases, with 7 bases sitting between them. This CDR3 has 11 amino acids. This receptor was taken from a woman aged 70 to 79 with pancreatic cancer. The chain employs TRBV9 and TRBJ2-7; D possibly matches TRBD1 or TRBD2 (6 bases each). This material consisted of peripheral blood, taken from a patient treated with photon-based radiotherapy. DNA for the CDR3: TGTGCCAGCGGGGGGCCCTACGAGCAGTACTTC. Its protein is CASGGPYEQYF.